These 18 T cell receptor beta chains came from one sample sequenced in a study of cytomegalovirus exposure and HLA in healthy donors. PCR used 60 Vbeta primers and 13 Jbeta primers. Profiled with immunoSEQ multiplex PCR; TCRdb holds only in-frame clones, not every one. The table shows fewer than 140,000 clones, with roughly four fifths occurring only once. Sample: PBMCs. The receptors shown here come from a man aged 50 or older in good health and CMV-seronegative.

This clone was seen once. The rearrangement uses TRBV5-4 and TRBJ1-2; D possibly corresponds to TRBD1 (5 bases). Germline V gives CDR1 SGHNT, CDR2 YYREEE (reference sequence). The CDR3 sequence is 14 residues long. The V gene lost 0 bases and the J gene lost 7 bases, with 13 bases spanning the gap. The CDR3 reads CASSLAKGLGGYTF. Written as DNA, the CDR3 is TGTGCCAGCAGCTTGGCGAAGGGGTTGGGTGGCTACACCTTC.

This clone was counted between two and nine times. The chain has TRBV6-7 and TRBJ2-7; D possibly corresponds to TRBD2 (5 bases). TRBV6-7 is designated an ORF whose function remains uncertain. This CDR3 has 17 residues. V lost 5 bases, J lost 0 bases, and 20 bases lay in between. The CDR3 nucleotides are TGTGCCAGCAGTCCTGTCGAGCGGCAGGCTAACTCCTACGAGCAGTACGTC. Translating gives CASSPVERQANSYEQYV.

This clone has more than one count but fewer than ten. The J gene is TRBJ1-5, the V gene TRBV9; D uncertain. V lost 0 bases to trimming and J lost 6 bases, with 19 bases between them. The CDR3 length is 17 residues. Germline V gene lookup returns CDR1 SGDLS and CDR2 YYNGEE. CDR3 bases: TGTGCCAGCAGCGTAGGTGACGGGCCGCCCGGGGTTCAGCCCCAGCATTTT. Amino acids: CASSVGDGPPGVQPQHF.

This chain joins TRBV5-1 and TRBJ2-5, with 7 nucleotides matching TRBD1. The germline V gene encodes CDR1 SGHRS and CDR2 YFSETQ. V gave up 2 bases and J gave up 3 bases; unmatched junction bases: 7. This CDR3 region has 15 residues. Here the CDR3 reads CASSFGYRGEETQYF. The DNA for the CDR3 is TGCGCCAGCAGCTTTGGGTACAGGGGAGAAGAGACCCAGTACTTC.

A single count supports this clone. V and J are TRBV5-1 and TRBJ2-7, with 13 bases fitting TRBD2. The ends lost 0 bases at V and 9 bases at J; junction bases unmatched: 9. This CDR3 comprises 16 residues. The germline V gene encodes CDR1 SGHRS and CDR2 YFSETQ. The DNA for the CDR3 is TGCGCCAGCAGCTTGGCCGCGACTAGCGGGGGGCCTTGGCAGTACTTC. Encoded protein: CASSLAATSGGPWQYF.

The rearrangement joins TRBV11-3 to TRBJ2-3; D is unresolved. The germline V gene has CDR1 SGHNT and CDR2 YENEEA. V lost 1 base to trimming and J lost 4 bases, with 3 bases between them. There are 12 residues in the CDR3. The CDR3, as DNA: TGTGCCAGCAGCTTAGTATCAGATACGCAGTATTTT. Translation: CASSLVSDTQYF.

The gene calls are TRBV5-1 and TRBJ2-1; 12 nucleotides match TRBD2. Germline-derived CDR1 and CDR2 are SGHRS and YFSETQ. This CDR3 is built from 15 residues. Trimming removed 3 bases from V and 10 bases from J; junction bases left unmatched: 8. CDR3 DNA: TGCGCCAGCAGCTCCCTAGCGGGGGGGCCTCGGGAGCAGTTCTTC. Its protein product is CASSSLAGGPREQFF. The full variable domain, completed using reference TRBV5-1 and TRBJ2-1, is KAGVTQTPRYLIKTRGQQVTLSCSPISGHRSVSWYQQTPGQGLQFLFEYFSETQRNKGNFPGRFSGRQFSNSRSEMNVSTLELGDSALYLCASSSLAGGPREQFFGPGTRLTVL.

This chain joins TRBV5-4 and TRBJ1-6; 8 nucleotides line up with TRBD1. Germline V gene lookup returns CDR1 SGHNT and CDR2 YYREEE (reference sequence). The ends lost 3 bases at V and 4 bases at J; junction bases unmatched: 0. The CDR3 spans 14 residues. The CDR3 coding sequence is TGTGCCAGCAGCTGGGACAGGTATAATTCACCCCTCCACTTT. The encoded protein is CASSWDRYNSPLHF.

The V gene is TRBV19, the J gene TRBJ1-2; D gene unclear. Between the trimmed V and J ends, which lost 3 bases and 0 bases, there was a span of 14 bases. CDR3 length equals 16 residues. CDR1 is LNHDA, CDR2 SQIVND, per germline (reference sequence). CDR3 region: CASSISLSVANYGYTF. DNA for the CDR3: TGTGCCAGTAGTATTTCGCTCTCAGTTGCTAACTATGGCTACACCTTC.

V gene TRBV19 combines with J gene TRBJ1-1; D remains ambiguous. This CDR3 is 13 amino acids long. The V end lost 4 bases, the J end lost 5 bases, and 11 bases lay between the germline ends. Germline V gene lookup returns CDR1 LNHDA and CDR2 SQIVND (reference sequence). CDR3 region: CASSTELGTEAFF. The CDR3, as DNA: TGTGCCAGTAGTACAGAACTAGGGACTGAAGCTTTCTTT.

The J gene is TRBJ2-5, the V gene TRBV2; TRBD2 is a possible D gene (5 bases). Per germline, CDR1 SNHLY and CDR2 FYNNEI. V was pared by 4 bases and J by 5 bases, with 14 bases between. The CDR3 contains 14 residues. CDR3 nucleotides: TGTGCCAGCAGTGCTGAGGGTTCGGAGGAGACCCAGTACTTC. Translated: CASSAEGSEETQYF.

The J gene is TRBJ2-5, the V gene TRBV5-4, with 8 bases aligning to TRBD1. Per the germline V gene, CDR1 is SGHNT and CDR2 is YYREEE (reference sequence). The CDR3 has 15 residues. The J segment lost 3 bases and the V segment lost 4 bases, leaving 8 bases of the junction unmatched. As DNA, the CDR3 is TGTGCCAGCAGCCCCAACAGGGGGTCCAAAGAGACCCAGTACTTC. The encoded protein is CASSPNRGSKETQYF.

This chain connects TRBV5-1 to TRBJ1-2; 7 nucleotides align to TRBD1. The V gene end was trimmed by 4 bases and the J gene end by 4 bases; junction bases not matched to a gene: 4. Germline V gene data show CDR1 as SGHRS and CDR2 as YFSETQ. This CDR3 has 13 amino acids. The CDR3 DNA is TGCGCCAGCAGCCCCGGGACAGCCTATGGCTACACCTTC. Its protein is CASSPGTAYGYTF.

The CDR3 bases are TGTGCCAGCAGTGACTCAGCGGGGGAGAATGAGCAGTTCTTC. This gives the protein CASSDSAGENEQFF. The chain couples TRBV6-4 to TRBJ2-1, with TRBD2 matching over 8 bases. Trimming cost V 0 bases and J 7 bases; bases outside gene matches: 2. The CDR3 totals 14 residues. In germline, CDR1 is MRHNA, CDR2 SNTAGT.

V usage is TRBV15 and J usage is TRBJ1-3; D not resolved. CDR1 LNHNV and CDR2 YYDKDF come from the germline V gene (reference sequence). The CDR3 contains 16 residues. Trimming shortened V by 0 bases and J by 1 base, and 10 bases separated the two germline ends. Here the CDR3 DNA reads TGTGCCACCAGCAGAGATCAAGCGGGGTCTGGAAACACCATATATTTT. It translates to CATSRDQAGSGNTIYF.

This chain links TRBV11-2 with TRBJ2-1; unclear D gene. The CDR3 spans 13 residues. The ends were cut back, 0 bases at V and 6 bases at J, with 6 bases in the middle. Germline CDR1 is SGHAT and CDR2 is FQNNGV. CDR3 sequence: CASSLEQTNEQFF. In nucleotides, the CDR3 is TGTGCCAGCAGCTTAGAACAGACCAATGAGCAGTTCTTC.

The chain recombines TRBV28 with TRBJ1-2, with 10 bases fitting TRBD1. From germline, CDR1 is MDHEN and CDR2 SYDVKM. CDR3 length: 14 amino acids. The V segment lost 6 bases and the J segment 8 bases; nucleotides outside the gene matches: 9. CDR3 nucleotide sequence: TGTGCCAGCAGGGGGGACAGGGGAGGAGGAGGCTACACCTTC. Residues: CASRGDRGGGGYTF.

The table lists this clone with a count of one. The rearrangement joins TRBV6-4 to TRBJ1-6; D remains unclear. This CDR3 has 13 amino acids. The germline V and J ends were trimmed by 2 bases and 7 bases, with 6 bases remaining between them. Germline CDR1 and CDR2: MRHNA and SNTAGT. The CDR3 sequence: CASSDMANSPLHF. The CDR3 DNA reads TGTGCCAGCAGTGACATGGCAAATTCACCCCTCCACTTT.